This T cell receptor (beta chain) originates from a study of cytomegalovirus exposure and HLA in healthy donors. Overall study findings and caveats: Most TCR sequences showed up rarely, but some public TCRs showed up in many donors. There were around 160 TCR beta chains listed as cytomegalovirus-associated.

The donors were members of the validation cohort, which comprised 120 subjects and was separate from the first cohort of roughly 700 subjects. Germline loops: CDR1 MNHNS, CDR2 SASEGT. With 0 bases removed from V and 10 bases from J, the gap between germline ends came to 10 bases. The CDR3 sequence is 12 residues long. Measured with immunoSEQ multiplex PCR; TCRdb has only the in-frame clones, and not every one. The sample gives around 52,000 clones, about 90% of which show up once; approximately 6.7% is in the top ten. This clone was recorded once. The antigen remains undetermined. Sequencing was performed on PBMCs. The clonotype originates from a woman in her thirties in good health and CMV-seronegative. The V gene is TRBV6-1, the J gene TRBJ2-7; possibly TRBD2 for D (5 bases). CDR3 region: CASSEASVLQYF. CDR3 DNA: TGTGCCAGCAGTGAAGCTAGCGTGCTACAGTACTTC.